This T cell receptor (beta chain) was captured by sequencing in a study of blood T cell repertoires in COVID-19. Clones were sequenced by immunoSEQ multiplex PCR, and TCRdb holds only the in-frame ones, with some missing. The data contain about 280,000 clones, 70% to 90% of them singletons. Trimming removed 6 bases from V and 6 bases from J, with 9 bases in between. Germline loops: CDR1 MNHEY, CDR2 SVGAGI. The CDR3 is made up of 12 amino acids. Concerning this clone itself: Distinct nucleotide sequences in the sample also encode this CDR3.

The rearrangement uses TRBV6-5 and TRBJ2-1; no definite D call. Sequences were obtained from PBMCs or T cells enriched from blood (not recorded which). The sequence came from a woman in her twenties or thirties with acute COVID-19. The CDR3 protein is CASSPRVNEQFF. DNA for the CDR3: TGTGCCAGCAGCCCCCGAGTCAATGAGCAGTTCTTC.